Following are 9 T cell receptor beta chains from one sample sequenced in a study of response to subunit inactivated influenza vaccine (dated by TCRdb to 2017 to 2018). The method was RT-PCR. The instrument given in TCRdb is Illumina HiSeq 2500. TCRdb trimmed public reads at Q25 via fastp, called clones via MiXCR and kept in-frame beta chains. Duplicate CDR3 protein sequences are folded into a single record with the most common DNA and genes. Across this sample there are about 500,000 distinct CDR3 sequences, with approximately 12% seen only once. Jointly, the top ten make up approximately 14% of the sample. The time point label here, explained by the study, means: 45 days after influenza vaccine administration. Sequenced material: PBMCs from blood, taken roughly 48 days after vaccination. These receptors originate from a man in his fifties who received an inactivated influenza vaccine. Donor details come from another sample of the same person, matched by shared clones.

The rearrangement links TRBV4-2 to TRBJ2-7, with unresolved D. The V end lost 0 bases, the J end lost 0 bases, and 6 bases lay between the germline ends. CDR1 and CDR2 (germline): LGHNA, YNFKEQ. The CDR3 runs 14 residues. CDR3 region: CASSQDRISYEQYF. The CDR3 nucleotides read TGTGCCAGCAGCCAAGACAGGATCTCCTACGAGCAGTACTTC.

This clonotype showed up many times. The gene calls are TRBV5-5 and TRBJ1-2, with no clear D. Trimming shortened V by 0 bases and J by 8 bases, and 8 bases separated the two germline ends. The germline V gene encodes CDR1 SGHKS and CDR2 YYEKEE (reference sequence). This CDR3 is built from 12 residues. CDR3 protein: CASSLVDFGYTF. The CDR3 bases are TGTGCCAGCAGCTTGGTAGACTTCGGCTACACCTTC.

The rearrangement links TRBV29-1 to TRBJ1-5, with TRBD1 as a possible D gene (5 bases). In germline, CDR1 is SQVTM, CDR2 ANQGSEA. V shed 6 bases and J shed 6 bases, with 15 bases lying between them. This CDR3 region has 13 residues. The CDR3 nucleotides are TGCAGCGTCGGGCGGGGGAACGGTCAGCCCCAGCATTTT. Translating it yields CSVGRGNGQPQHF.

This clonotype was seen a single time. The chain employs TRBV20-1 and TRBJ1-5, with 8 bases lining up with TRBD1. Trimming cost V 6 bases and J 1 base; bases outside gene matches: 5. The CDR3 has 14 residues. Germline V lookup: CDR1 DFQATT, CDR2 SNEGSKA (reference sequence). CDR3 region: CSAWTGWSNQPQHF. Written as DNA, the CDR3 is TGCAGTGCCTGGACAGGGTGGAGCAATCAGCCCCAGCATTTT.

This clonotype was seen a handful of times. The J gene is TRBJ2-5, the V gene TRBV15; possibly TRBD2 for D (6 bases). CDR3 size: 14 residues. CDR1 is LNHNV and CDR2 is YYDKDF in the germline V gene (reference sequence). The V gene lost 5 bases and the J gene lost 5 bases, with 15 bases spanning the gap. The CDR3 coding sequence is TGTGCCACCAGCGGGGACTCCAGTGGGGAGACCCAGTACTTC. Translated, it gives CATSGDSSGETQYF.

This clonotype was counted a few times. The chain recombines TRBV20-1 with TRBJ1-5, with a weak D call TRBD1 (6 bases). Trimming left V 7 bases short and J 3 bases short, with 13 bases between. Germline V gene lookup returns CDR1 DFQATT and CDR2 SNEGSKA (reference sequence). The length of the CDR3 is 13 residues. The CDR3, as DNA: TGCAGTGTCCCGGGGGCCACCAATCAGCCCCAGCATTTT. It codes for CSVPGATNQPQHF.

This clonotype was seen a handful of times. The chain has TRBV4-2 and TRBJ2-3; D tentatively reads TRBD1 or TRBD2 (5 bases each). The germline V gene has CDR1 LGHNA and CDR2 YNFKEQ. This CDR3 has 15 amino acids. Between the trimmed V and J ends, which lost 0 bases and 2 bases, there was a span of 9 bases. CDR3 DNA: TGTGCCAGCAGCCAAGATGAGGGACCCACAGATACGCAGTATTTT. This codes for CASSQDEGPTDTQYF.

The rearrangement links TRBV28 to TRBJ2-5; maybe TRBD1 (6 bases). V lost 4 bases and J lost 0, with 18 bases in between. CDR3 length: 17 amino acids. The germline CDR1 and CDR2 sequences are MDHEN and SYDVKM. The CDR3 nucleotides read TGTGCCAGCAGTTCTACAGGTGAAGGGACACACCAAGAGACCCAGTACTTC. It encodes CASSSTGEGTHQETQYF.

This chain joins TRBV7-9 and TRBJ2-5; the match to TRBD2 covers 7 bases. In germline, CDR1 is SEHNR, CDR2 FQNEAQ (reference sequence). This CDR3 is 15 amino acids long. After removal of 1 base from V and 2 bases from J, the junction contained 4 bases not matched to a gene. CDR3 amino acids: CASSLDRTRQETQYF. The CDR3 DNA is TGTGCCAGCAGCTTAGACAGGACTAGACAAGAGACCCAGTACTTC.